This T cell receptor (beta chain) stems from a study of control samples from healthy donors and cancer patients. The assay was immunoSEQ multiplex PCR, and TCRdb's table has in-frame clones only and misses some. Of approximately 58,000 clones listed, roughly 90% are singletons. J was trimmed by 6 bases and V by 0 bases; bases with no gene match: 5. The germline V gene encodes CDR1 SGHKS and CDR2 YYEKEE (reference sequence). The CDR3 is 16 amino acids. The TCR sequence derives from a man between 60 and 75 years old with head and neck cancer. The sequenced sample was PBMCs. V gene TRBV5-5 combines with J gene TRBJ1-5, with 11 bases aligning to TRBD1. The CDR3 reads CASSLGDRGVRQPQHF. The DNA of the CDR3 is TGTGCCAGCAGCTTGGGGGACAGGGGGGTACGTCAGCCCCAGCATTTT.